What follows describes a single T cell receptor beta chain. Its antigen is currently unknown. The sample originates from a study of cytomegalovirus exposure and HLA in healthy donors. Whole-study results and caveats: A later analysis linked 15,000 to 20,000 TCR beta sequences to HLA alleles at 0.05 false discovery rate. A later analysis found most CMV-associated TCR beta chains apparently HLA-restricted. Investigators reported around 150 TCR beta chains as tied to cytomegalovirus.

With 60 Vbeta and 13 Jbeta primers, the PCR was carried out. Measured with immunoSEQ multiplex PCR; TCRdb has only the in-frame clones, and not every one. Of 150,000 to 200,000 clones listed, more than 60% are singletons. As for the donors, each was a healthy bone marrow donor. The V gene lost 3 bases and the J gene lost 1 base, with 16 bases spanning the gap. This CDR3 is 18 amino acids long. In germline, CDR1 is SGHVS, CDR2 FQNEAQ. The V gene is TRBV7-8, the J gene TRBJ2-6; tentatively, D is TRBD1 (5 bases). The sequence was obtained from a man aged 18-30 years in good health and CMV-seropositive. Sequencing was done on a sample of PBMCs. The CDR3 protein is CASSFSVGAKSGANVLTF. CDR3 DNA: TGTGCCAGCAGCTTCTCAGTAGGGGCGAAATCTGGGGCCAACGTCCTGACTTTC.